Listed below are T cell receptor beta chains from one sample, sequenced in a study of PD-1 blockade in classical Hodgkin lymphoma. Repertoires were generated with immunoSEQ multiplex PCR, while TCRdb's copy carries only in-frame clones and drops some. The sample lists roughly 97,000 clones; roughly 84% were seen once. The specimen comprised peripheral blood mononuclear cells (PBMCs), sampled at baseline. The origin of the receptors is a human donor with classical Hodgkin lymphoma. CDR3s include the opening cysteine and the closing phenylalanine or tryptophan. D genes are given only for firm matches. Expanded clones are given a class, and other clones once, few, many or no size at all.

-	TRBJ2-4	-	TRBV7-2	TGTGCCAGCAGCTCGAGACAGGGGAGGGGTGACATTCAGTACTTC	CASSSRQGRGDIQYF
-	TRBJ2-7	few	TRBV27	TGTGCCAGCAGTGTCTTCGGGGCTAAGCAGTACTTC	CASSVFGAKQYF
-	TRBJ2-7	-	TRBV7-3	TGTGCCAGCAGCCCAGGGGGTAGCGGTTACGAGCAGTACTTC	CASSPGGSGYEQYF
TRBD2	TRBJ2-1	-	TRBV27	TGTGCCAGCAGCCCGGAGGGGTGGACTAGCGACTACAATGAGCAGTTCTTC	CASSPEGWTSDYNEQFF
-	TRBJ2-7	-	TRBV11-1	TGTGCCAGCAGCTTGCAAAGTGGGTTCCACGAGCAGTACTTC	CASSLQSGFHEQYF
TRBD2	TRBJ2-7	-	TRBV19	TGTGCCAGTAGTATAGCCGGGACTAGCGGGACCCCGGCTTCCTACGAGCAGTACTTC	CASSIAGTSGTPASYEQYF
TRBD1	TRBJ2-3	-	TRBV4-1	TGCGCCAGCAGCCAAGTCGGAACAGGGGTGACAGATACGCAGTATTTT	CASSQVGTGVTDTQYF
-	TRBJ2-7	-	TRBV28	TGTGCCAGCAGTCCGGCGGGACCACACTACGAGCAGTACTTC	CASSPAGPHYEQYF
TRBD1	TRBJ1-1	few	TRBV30	TGTGCCGGCCAGTCGGGACAGGGTCTATCGTTCACTGAAGCTTTCTTT	CAGQSGQGLSFTEAFF
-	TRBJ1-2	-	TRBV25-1	TGTGCCAGCAGGAGGACAGAGAACTATGGCTACACCTTC	CASRRTENYGYTF
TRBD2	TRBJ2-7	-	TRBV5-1	TGCGCCAGCAGCTGGACCGGGACTAGCGGGAGTTACGAGCAGTACTTC	CASSWTGTSGSYEQYF
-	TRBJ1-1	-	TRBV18	TGTGCCAGCTCACCACAACCGACGAACACTGAAGCTTTCTTT	CASSPQPTNTEAFF
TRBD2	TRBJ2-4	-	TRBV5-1	TGCGCCAGCAGCTTGGTTCTAGCGGGAGCCGGGGGCATTCAGTACTTC	CASSLVLAGAGGIQYF
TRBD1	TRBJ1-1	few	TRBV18	TGTGCCAGCTCACCAACGACAGGGGGAGCTTTCTTT	CASSPTTGGAFF
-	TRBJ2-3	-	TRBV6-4	TGTGCCAGCAGTGACTCGCCAGCTAGCACAGATACGCAGTATTTT	CASSDSPASTDTQYF
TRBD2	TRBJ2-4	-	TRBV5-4	TGTGCCAGCAGCTTGGACAGCGGGAGGGCCAAAAACATTCAGTACTTC	CASSLDSGRAKNIQYF
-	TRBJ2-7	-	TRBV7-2	TGTGCCAGCAGCTTAGGGTCCACCCCGCGTTACGAGCAGTACTTC	CASSLGSTPRYEQYF
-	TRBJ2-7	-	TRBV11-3	TGTGCCAGCAGCCCCGGACAGTTCTCCTACGAGCAGTACTTC	CASSPGQFSYEQYF
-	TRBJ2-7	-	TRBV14	TGTGCCAGCAGCCAACCCTCCCGGACACGAGTCTCCTACGAGCAGTACTTC	CASSQPSRTRVSYEQYF
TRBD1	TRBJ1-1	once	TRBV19	TGTGCCAGTAGCTCGGGACAGGGGCTGAGCACTGAAGCTTTCTTT	CASSSGQGLSTEAFF
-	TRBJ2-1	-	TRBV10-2	TGCGCCAGCAGCCCTACACTCGACATTCTCACCTACAATGAGCAGTTCTTC	CASSPTLDILTYNEQFF
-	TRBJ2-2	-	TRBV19	TGTGCCAGTAGTATTCGGGCAGGGTTGGCCACCGGGGAGCTGTTTTTT	CASSIRAGLATGELFF
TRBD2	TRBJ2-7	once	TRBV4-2	TGTGCCAGCAGCCAAGTTGTGGCTAGCGGGATCTACGAGCAGTACTTC	CASSQVVASGIYEQYF
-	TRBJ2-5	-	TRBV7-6	TGTGCCAGCAGCTTAGCGGAGGGGTCGGGGCAAGAGACCCAGTACTTC	CASSLAEGSGQETQYF
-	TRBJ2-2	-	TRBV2	TGTGCCAGCAGTGAGGCGGCTAGGAAGATCGGGGAGCTGTTTTTT	CASSEAARKIGELFF
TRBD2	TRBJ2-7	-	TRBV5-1	TGCGCCAGCAGCCTCGGGGGGTTCTACGAGCAGTACTTC	CASSLGGFYEQYF
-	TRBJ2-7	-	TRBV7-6	TGTGCCAGCAGCTTGTCTCAGGGGTACGAGCAGTACTTC	CASSLSQGYEQYF
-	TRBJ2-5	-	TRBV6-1	TGTGCCAGCAGTGGGCCACTATCACAAGAGACCCAGTACTTC	CASSGPLSQETQYF
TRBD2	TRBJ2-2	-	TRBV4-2	TGTGCCAGCAGCCAAGAAGGGACTAGCGGGGGAGTTAACACCGGGGAGCTGTTTTTT	CASSQEGTSGGVNTGELFF
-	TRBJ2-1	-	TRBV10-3	TGTGCCATCAGTTTGAATAACCCAATGGGTGAGCAGTTCTTC	CAISLNNPMGEQFF
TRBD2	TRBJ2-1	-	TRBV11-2	TGTGCCAGCAGCTTAGATGCTAGCGGGTACAATGAGCAGTTCTTC	CASSLDASGYNEQFF